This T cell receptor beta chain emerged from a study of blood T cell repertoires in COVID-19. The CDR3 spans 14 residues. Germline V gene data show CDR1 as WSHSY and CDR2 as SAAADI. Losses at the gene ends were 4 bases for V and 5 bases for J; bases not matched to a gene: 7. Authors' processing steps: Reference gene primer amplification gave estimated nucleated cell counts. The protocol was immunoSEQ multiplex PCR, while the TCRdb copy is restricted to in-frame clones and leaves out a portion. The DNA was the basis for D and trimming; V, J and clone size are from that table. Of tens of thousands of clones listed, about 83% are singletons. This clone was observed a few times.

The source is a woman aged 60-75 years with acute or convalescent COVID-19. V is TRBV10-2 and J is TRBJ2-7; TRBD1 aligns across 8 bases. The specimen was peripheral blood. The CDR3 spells CASSGAGGSDEQYF. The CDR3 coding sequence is TGCGCCAGCAGTGGAGCAGGGGGCTCGGACGAGCAGTACTTC.